The 25 T cell receptor beta chains below all came from one sample that was sequenced in a study of shared clonotypes between healthy human individuals (dated by TCRdb to the early 2020s). The library was built by means of the immunoSEQ multiplex PCR assay. TCRdb stores this immuneACCESS table with in-frame sequences only. Part of the clones is absent; in the studies checked, under half of the shortfall reflects unresolved V genes, and no reason is known for the rest. Present in this sample are fewer than 600,000 clones, about 76% of which were seen just once. The ten biggest clones cover roughly 13% of the sample. The sample was PBMCs. These TCRs come from a woman aged 40 to 50 in good health. Some clones in this sample may be carry-over from other donors' samples.

This clone occurred once. The V call is TRBV10-3, the J call TRBJ2-7; tentatively, D is TRBD1 (6 bases). With 1 base removed from V and 0 bases from J, the gap between germline ends came to 13 bases. The CDR3 has 16 amino acids. CDR1 is ENHRY and CDR2 is SYGVKD in the germline V gene. CDR3 protein: CAISEFGAGASYEQYF. The CDR3 nucleotides are TGTGCCATCAGTGAGTTCGGGGCAGGGGCCTCCTACGAGCAGTACTTC.

With respect to this clone: Possible read error: a much larger clone is one base away. This chain connects TRBV7-9 to TRBJ2-5, with no clear D. This CDR3 is built from 12 residues. The germline V gene has CDR1 SEHNR and CDR2 FQNEAQ (reference sequence). Trimming removed 5 bases from V and 0 bases from J, with 4 bases in between. The CDR3 DNA reads as TGTGCCAGCAGCCCGTACCAAGAGACCCAGTACTTC. This codes for CASSPYQETQYF.

This chain joins TRBV2 and TRBJ1-5; the D gene is possibly TRBD1 (6 bases). The CDR3 spans 13 residues. V gave up 10 bases and J gave up 2 bases, with 12 bases separating them. CDR1 SNHLY and CDR2 FYNNEI come from the germline V gene. The CDR3 coding sequence is TGTGCCACCAATTACAGGGGCAATCAGCCCCAGCATTTT. This sequence encodes CATNYRGNQPQHF.

The table lists this clone with many counts. The rearrangement links TRBV10-1 to TRBJ2-2; D is perhaps TRBD2 (6 bases). Looked up from germline, CDR1 is WNHNN and CDR2 is SYGVQD (reference sequence). Trimming removed 2 bases from V and 5 bases from J, with 15 bases in between. This CDR3 is built from 16 residues. CDR3 in amino acids: CASSERSGPPTGELFF. The CDR3 region has the DNA TGCGCCAGCAGTGAGCGTAGCGGACCCCCTACCGGGGAGCTGTTTTTT.

The CDR3 sequence: CASSLGVVASGREQYF. The CDR3 DNA follows: TGTGCCAGCAGCTTAGGGGTCGTGGCTAGCGGGCGGGAGCAGTACTTC. This chain uses TRBV7-2 with TRBJ2-7; TRBD2 agrees at 8 bases. The trim removed 1 base at V and 7 bases at J, leaving 12 bases unmatched. CDR3 length: 16 residues. The germline gives CDR1 SGHTA, CDR2 FQGNSA.

V and J are TRBV15 and TRBJ2-1, with 9 bases aligning to TRBD2. This CDR3 contains 15 residues. With 0 bases clipped from V and 9 bases from J, the junction kept 6 bases outside the gene matches. Germline loops: CDR1 LNHNV, CDR2 YYDKDF (reference sequence). The CDR3 DNA is TGTGCCACCAGCAGAGACTGGACTAGCGAGGTTGAGCAGTTCTTC. Its translation: CATSRDWTSEVEQFF.

CDR3 amino acids: CASSPPGSSYEQYF. The CDR3 nucleotides read TGTGCCAGCAGCCCCCCGGGGAGCTCCTACGAGCAGTACTTC. The chain uses TRBV28 and TRBJ2-7, with D possibly being TRBD2 (5 bases). Trimming shortened V by 6 bases and J by 0 bases, and 12 bases separated the two germline ends. CDR3 length: 14 residues. Per the germline V gene, CDR1 is MDHEN and CDR2 is SYDVKM. The full variable domain, completed using reference TRBV28 and TRBJ2-7, is DVKVTQSSRYLVKRTGEKVFLECVQDMDHENMFWYRQDPGLGLRLIYFSYDVKMKEKGDIPEGYSVSREKKERFSLILESASTNQTSMYLCASSPPGSSYEQYFGPGTRLTVT.

This chain connects TRBV5-1 to TRBJ2-2; a possible D gene is TRBD2 (6 bases). Germline V gene lookup returns CDR1 SGHRS and CDR2 YFSETQ. V was shortened by 3 bases and J by 2 bases, with 14 bases between the two germline ends. The CDR3 contains 16 residues. The CDR3 nucleotides read TGCGCCAGCAGCTGGGGGGTTACATTCAACACCGGGGAGCTGTTTTTT. Translation: CASSWGVTFNTGELFF.

As concerns this clone: Other DNA sequences within the sample encode an identical CDR3. CDR3 nucleotides: TGTGCCAGCAGTTCAGGGGGCCAGCCCCAGCATTTT. Translated, it gives CASSSGGQPQHF. J is TRBJ1-5 and V is TRBV28, with TRBD1 identical over 8 bases. This CDR3 is 12 amino acids long. Trimming took 4 bases from V and 7 from J; bases not matched to a gene: 0. Germline V gene lookup returns CDR1 MDHEN and CDR2 SYDVKM.

This clone was recorded many times. V gene TRBV5-1 combines with J gene TRBJ2-1, with TRBD2 identical over 7 bases. CDR1 and CDR2 (germline): SGHRS, YFSETQ. The ends lost 4 bases at V and 5 bases at J; junction bases unmatched: 3. The CDR3 consists of 13 residues. The chain's CDR3 is CASSQGLDNEQFF. The CDR3 DNA reads as TGCGCCAGCAGCCAAGGACTAGACAATGAGCAGTTCTTC.

The chain combines TRBV30 with TRBJ1-5, with 9 bases that match TRBD1. CDR3 size: 13 residues. The V gene end was trimmed by 1 base and the J gene end by 5 bases; junction bases not matched to a gene: 0. Germline loops: CDR1 GTSNPN, CDR2 SVGIG (reference sequence). CDR3 in amino acids: CAWSGTGDQPQHF. CDR3 nucleotides: TGTGCCTGGAGTGGGACAGGGGATCAGCCCCAGCATTTT. Using reference TRBV30 and TRBJ1-5 for the parts outside the CDR3, the full variable domain is SQTIHQWPATLVQPVGSPLSLECTVEGTSNPNLYWYRQAAGRGLQLLFYSVGIGQISSEVPQNLSASRPQDRQFILSSKKLLLSDSGFYLCAWSGTGDQPQHFGDGTRLSIL.

The genes are TRBV7-8 and TRBJ1-1; unclear D gene. Trimming removed 1 base from V and 1 base from J, with 7 bases in between. CDR1 is SGHVS, CDR2 FQNEAQ, per germline. The length of the CDR3 is 14 residues. As DNA, the CDR3 is TGTGCCAGCAGCTTAGTTTCCGGGAACACTGAAGCTTTCTTT. This gives the protein CASSLVSGNTEAFF.

This clone was detected only once. The V call is TRBV29-1, the J call TRBJ2-5; 9 bases are a match to TRBD2. Germline trimming cut 5 bases from V and 2 bases from J; bases unmatched to any gene: 12. Germline CDR1 is SQVTM and CDR2 is ANQGSEA. There are 16 residues in the CDR3. CDR3 DNA: TGCAGCGTTTACCCCCAAAGACTAGCGGAACAAGAGACCCAGTACTTC. It translates to CSVYPQRLAEQETQYF.

The rearrangement uses TRBV7-9 and TRBJ2-5, with 7 bases that match TRBD1. The CDR3 consists of 15 residues. V lost 1 base to trimming and J lost 2 bases; unmatched junction nucleotides: 4. CDR1 SEHNR and CDR2 FQNEAQ come from the germline V gene (reference sequence). The CDR3 nucleotides are TGTGCCAGCAGCTTAGGAACGACAGGGCAAGAGACCCAGTACTTC. Translation: CASSLGTTGQETQYF.

This sequence joins TRBV18 and TRBJ1-3, with 7 nucleotides matching TRBD1. Germline V lookup: CDR1 KGHSH, CDR2 LQKENI. The CDR3 length is 16 residues. The V gene end was trimmed by 5 bases and the J gene end by 0 bases; junction bases not matched to a gene: 7. The CDR3 region is CASSTGQAASGNTIYF. CDR3 in DNA: TGTGCCAGCTCAACTGGACAGGCCGCCTCTGGAAACACCATATATTTT.

This clone was counted only a few times. The CDR3 loop reads CASSASGRAHGEQYF. The CDR3 coding sequence is TGTGCCAGCAGTGCTAGCGGGAGGGCCCATGGTGAGCAGTATTTT. The J gene is TRBJ2-3, the V gene TRBV2; 12 nucleotides match TRBD2. The CDR3 loop spans 15 amino acids. With 4 bases clipped from V and 11 bases from J, the junction kept 10 bases outside the gene matches. Germline V lookup: CDR1 SNHLY, CDR2 FYNNEI.

In this sample, this clone turned up once. The chain couples TRBV7-2 to TRBJ2-7; 15 positions agree with TRBD2. The CDR3 covers 17 residues. Germline V lookup: CDR1 SGHTA, CDR2 FQGNSA. Trimming cost V 2 bases and J 2 bases; bases outside gene matches: 4. The CDR3 is CASSLMGLAGGTYEQYF. The DNA of the CDR3 is TGTGCCAGCAGCTTAATGGGACTAGCGGGAGGTACCTACGAGCAGTACTTC. Drawing the rest from reference TRBV7-2 and TRBJ2-7, the complete variable domain is GAGVSQSPSNKVTEKGKDVELRCDPISGHTALYWYRQSLGQGLEFLIYFQGNSAPDKSGLPSDRFSAERTGGSVSTLTIQRTQQEDSAVYLCASSLMGLAGGTYEQYFGPGTRLTVT.

The CDR3 coding sequence is TGTGCCAGCAGTGAATCTGGGGCCAACGTCCTGACTTTC. This sequence encodes CASSESGANVLTF. The gene calls are TRBV25-1 and TRBJ2-6, with D hard to call. The CDR3 is 13 residues long. Trimming pared 1 base from V and 2 bases from J, leaving 0 bases between. Germline assignment: CDR1 MGHDK and CDR2 SYGVNS.

In its sample, this clone was seen a few times. This chain links TRBV30 with TRBJ1-1, with TRBD1 matching over 7 bases. V was clipped by 1 base and J by 5 bases; unmatched bases: 1. This CDR3 spans 12 amino acids. The germline gives CDR1 GTSNPN, CDR2 SVGIG (reference sequence). DNA for the CDR3: TGTGCCTGGAGTGGGGGACAGACTGAAGCTTTCTTT. This codes for CAWSGGQTEAFF. The full variable domain, completed using reference TRBV30 and TRBJ1-1, is SQTIHQWPATLVQPVGSPLSLECTVEGTSNPNLYWYRQAAGRGLQLLFYSVGIGQISSEVPQNLSASRPQDRQFILSSKKLLLSDSGFYLCAWSGGQTEAFFGQGTRLTVV.

The sample holds one count of this clone. This chain uses TRBV18 with TRBJ2-7; D call uncertain. The CDR3 sequence is 11 residues long. CDR1 KGHSH and CDR2 LQKENI come from the germline V gene. The V and J ends lost 5 bases and 7 bases respectively, with 9 bases between them. The CDR3 region is CASSSLEEQYF. CDR3 sequence (DNA): TGTGCCAGCTCATCCCTGGAGGAGCAGTACTTC.

The V and J genes are TRBV5-1 and TRBJ2-7, with a possible D match to TRBD2 (6 bases). Germline values: CDR1 SGHRS, CDR2 YFSETQ. The CDR3 has 13 residues. The V end was cut by 5 bases, the J end by 6 bases, with 15 bases between. The CDR3 bases are TGCGCCAGCAGTTCCGACCGGGAGAGCGAGCAGTACTTC. Protein: CASSSDRESEQYF.

The chain couples TRBV27 to TRBJ1-4, with D possibly matching TRBD1 (5 bases). Germline V lookup: CDR1 MNHEY, CDR2 SMNVEV (reference sequence). CDR3 length equals 14 residues. V lost 6 bases, J lost 5 bases, and 13 bases lay in between. CDR3 nucleotide sequence: TGTGCCAGCAGGCGACAGCTCCAGAATGAAAAACTGTTTTTT. Residues: CASRRQLQNEKLFF.

The rearrangement links TRBV7-2 to TRBJ2-1, with unresolved D. Between the trimmed V and J ends, which lost 1 base and 4 bases, there was a span of 8 bases. Germline V gene data show CDR1 as SGHTA and CDR2 as FQGNSA. The CDR3 spans 14 residues. The CDR3 is CASSLVVAYNEQFF. CDR3 sequence (DNA): TGTGCCAGCAGCTTAGTGGTGGCTTACAATGAGCAGTTCTTC.

The chain carries TRBV2 and TRBJ1-2; no clear D. The CDR3 sequence is 14 residues long. CDR1 and CDR2 (germline): SNHLY, FYNNEI. The V and J ends lost 2 bases and 7 bases respectively, with 14 bases between them. In DNA, the CDR3 is TGTGCCAGCAGTGAAAACGTAAGGGTCGGTGGCTACACCTTC. Protein product: CASSENVRVGGYTF.

The gene calls are TRBV11-2 and TRBJ2-7; 8 bases fit TRBD1. This CDR3 is built from 14 residues. With 3 bases clipped from V and 4 bases from J, the junction kept 5 bases outside the gene matches. Germline CDR1 SGHAT, CDR2 FQNNGV. The CDR3 loop is CASSLGTGPYEQYF. CDR3 coding DNA: TGTGCCAGCAGCTTGGGGACAGGACCTTACGAGCAGTACTTC.